These 21 T cell receptor beta chains originate from one sample sequenced in a study of patients and donors after allogeneic stem cell transplantation. MiXCR was run by TCRdb on the RT-PCR reads, yielding one entry per CDR3 protein. The table shows about 960,000 distinct CDR3 sequences, with approximately 18% occurring only once. The material sequenced was blood, either unsorted or a sorted T cell fraction (not recorded which). The receptors originated from a human donor who was either an allogeneic HSCT recipient or a stem cell or donor lymphocyte infusion donor (not recorded which). It is not recorded whose cells these are; they may come from a transplant donor.

This chain uses TRBV18 with TRBJ2-7; D perhaps matches TRBD1 (6 bases). Trimming stripped 8 bases from V and 2 bases from J, with 13 bases between. The germline CDR1 and CDR2 sequences are KGHSH and LQKENI. This CDR3 spans 13 amino acids. This CDR3 is CASTGTSAYEQYF. CDR3 sequence (DNA): TGTGCCAGCACCGGGACAAGTGCCTACGAGCAGTACTTC.

This clonotype has just a few counts. The CDR3 region is CASSWTGVEDTQYF. CDR3 in DNA: TGCGCCAGCAGCTGGACAGGGGTTGAAGATACGCAGTATTTT. This sequence joins TRBV5-1 and TRBJ2-3; TRBD1 matches 9 bases. Per the germline V gene, CDR1 is SGHRS and CDR2 is YFSETQ. This CDR3 is 14 amino acids long. The J segment lost 5 bases and the V segment lost 3 bases, leaving 4 bases of the junction unmatched.

The chain employs TRBV7-9 and TRBJ2-7, with 8 bases lining up with TRBD1. The V and J ends lost 0 bases and 5 bases, in that order; junction bases with no gene match: 3. The CDR3 contains 14 residues. Germline V CDR1 and CDR2: SEHNR, FQNEAQ (reference sequence). This chain's CDR3 is CASSLARGLNEQYF. Written as DNA, the CDR3 is TGTGCCAGCAGCTTAGCCAGGGGGCTGAACGAGCAGTACTTC.

The chain joins TRBV30 to TRBJ2-1, with 10 bases identical to TRBD2. CDR3 size: 17 residues. V dropped 1 base and J dropped 3; count of bases not matched to a gene: 9. Germline lookup yields CDR1 GTSNPN and CDR2 SVGIG (reference sequence). The chain's CDR3 is CAWSASRTSGIYNEQFF. In DNA form, the CDR3 reads TGTGCCTGGAGTGCGTCTCGGACTAGCGGAATCTACAATGAGCAGTTCTTC.

This clonotype was found once. V and J are TRBV7-2 and TRBJ2-3; no reliable D call. CDR3 size: 11 residues. Germline V gene lookup returns CDR1 SGHTA and CDR2 FQGNSA. V lost 5 bases and J lost 5, with 5 bases in between. The CDR3 loop is CASSVLDTQYF. The CDR3 nucleotides read TGTGCCAGCAGCGTTTTAGATACGCAGTATTTT.

This clonotype turned up a few times. The chain is built from TRBV7-2 and TRBJ2-1; TRBD1 matches at 8 bases. Trimming at V came to 7 bases and at J to 3 bases, leaving 11 bases not matched to a gene. Germline V lookup: CDR1 SGHTA, CDR2 FQGNSA. There are 16 residues in the CDR3. CDR3 sequence (DNA): TGTGCCAGCACTTCCCAGGGGGGACAGGTCTACAATGAGCAGTTCTTC. Translation: CASTSQGGQVYNEQFF.

This clonotype was seen a handful of times. The chain recombines TRBV7-3 with TRBJ2-2; D gene ambiguous. From germline, CDR1 is SGHTA and CDR2 FQGTGA. The length of the CDR3 is 15 residues. The V gene lost 5 bases and the J gene lost 1 base, with 11 bases spanning the gap. This CDR3 reads CASSRTSKNTGELFF. In DNA form, the CDR3 reads TGTGCCAGCAGCCGGACCAGTAAGAACACCGGGGAGCTGTTTTTT.

The chain recombines TRBV30 with TRBJ1-1, with D possibly TRBD1 on 5 matching bases. Germline CDR1 GTSNPN, CDR2 SVGIG (reference sequence). CDR3 length equals 13 residues. V lost 0 bases and J lost 4, with 9 bases in between. The CDR3: CAWSVKGRTEAFF. DNA for the CDR3: TGTGCCTGGAGTGTGAAGGGACGCACTGAAGCTTTCTTT.

A remark on this clonotype: This may come from a read error, since a much larger clone is one base off. Written as DNA, the CDR3 is TGTGCCAGCAAGAACAAGGGGCGGGTTGGAGAGACCCAGTACTTC. Its protein product is CASKNKGRVGETQYF. The genes are TRBV6-1 and TRBJ2-5; TRBD1 or TRBD2 may be the D gene (5 bases each). Trimming removed 7 bases at V and 4 bases at J, with 19 bases between. Germline V gives CDR1 MNHNS, CDR2 SASEGT. The CDR3 runs 15 residues.

The rearrangement uses TRBV20-1 and TRBJ2-5, with TRBD2 matching over 8 bases. Germline-derived CDR1 and CDR2 are DFQATT and SNEGSKA (reference sequence). The V gene end was trimmed by 4 bases and the J gene end by 2 bases; junction bases not matched to a gene: 3. The CDR3 consists of 13 residues. Here the CDR3 DNA reads TGCAGTGCTATCATAGCGGGGCAAGAGACCCAGTACTTC. Protein: CSAIIAGQETQYF.

This clonotype was recorded a few times. This chain uses TRBV12-3 or TRBV12-4 with TRBJ1-2; TRBD1 agrees at 7 bases. V was clipped by 5 bases and J by 6 bases; unmatched bases: 12. The CDR3 length is 15 residues. CDR3 in DNA: TGTGCCAGCAGTCTATCAACCCAGACAGGGAATGGCTACACCTTC. Its translation is CASSLSTQTGNGYTF.

The chain is built from TRBV5-1 and TRBJ2-7; 8 bases are a match to TRBD2. Trimming at V came to 2 bases and at J to 5 bases, leaving 12 bases not matched to a gene. Germline V gene lookup returns CDR1 SGHRS and CDR2 YFSETQ. This CDR3 has 16 residues. The CDR3 region has the DNA TGCGCCAGCAGCTTACCACTGACGGGAGGGCCGAACGAGCAGTACTTC. This sequence encodes CASSLPLTGGPNEQYF.

J is TRBJ1-2 and V is TRBV12-3 or TRBV12-4; D not resolved. This CDR3 is 15 amino acids long. Trimming cost V 5 bases and J 0 bases, with 13 bases left between them. In DNA form, the CDR3 reads TGTGCCAGCAGTCCCGGGATTACTACTAACTATGGCTACACCTTC. Translating it yields CASSPGITTNYGYTF.

This clonotype occurred a few times. The chain employs TRBV29-1 and TRBJ1-2; the match to TRBD1 covers 8 bases. Per the germline V gene, CDR1 is SQVTM and CDR2 is ANQGSEA. The CDR3 is 11 amino acids. J gave up 3 bases and V 8 bases, and 2 bases lay outside the gene matches. In nucleotides, the CDR3 is TGCAGCACGGACAGGGACTATGGCTACACCTTC. This sequence encodes CSTDRDYGYTF. Looking up the rest from reference TRBV29-1 and TRBJ1-2 gives the full variable domain: SAVISQKPSRDICQRGTSLTIQCQVDSQVTMMFWYRQQPGQSLTLIATANQGSEATYESGFVIDKFPISRPNLTFSTLTVSNMSPEDSSIYLCSTDRDYGYTFGSGTRLTVV.

This clonotype was detected only a few times. This rearrangement joins TRBV12-5 to TRBJ1-6, with D unclear. CDR3 length equals 15 residues. Trimming took off 0 bases at V and 0 bases at J, with 3 bases between the two ends. CDR1 LGHNT and CDR2 FRNRAP come from the germline V gene. The CDR3 reads CASGLVSSYNSPLHF. DNA for the CDR3: TGTGCTAGTGGTTTGGTCAGCTCCTATAATTCACCCCTCCACTTT.

This rearrangement joins TRBV11-2 to TRBJ1-6; 9 positions agree with TRBD1. Per germline, CDR1 SGHAT and CDR2 FQNNGV. V dropped 4 bases and J dropped 7; count of bases not matched to a gene: 17. The CDR3 totals 19 residues. CDR3 coding DNA: TGTGCCAGCAGCTGGCCCGGGACAGGGATCCAGGGTAGGAATTCACCCCTCCACTTT. Its translation is CASSWPGTGIQGRNSPLHF.

This clonotype was counted ten times or more. V usage is TRBV6-5 and J usage is TRBJ1-3; D gene ambiguous. Trimming removed 4 bases from V and 5 bases from J, with 3 bases in between. Germline CDR1 is MNHEY and CDR2 is SVGAGI. This CDR3 region has 11 residues. CDR3 nucleotides: TGTGCCAGCAGTTCCAGAAACACCATATATTTT. This gives the protein CASSSRNTIYF.

This clonotype was detected only a few times. V is TRBV20-1 and J is TRBJ1-5, with no clear D. CDR1 DFQATT and CDR2 SNEGSKA come from the germline V gene (reference sequence). The germline V and J ends were trimmed by 1 base and 3 bases, with 7 bases remaining between them. The CDR3 length is 13 residues. CDR3: CSARGDLNQPQHF. For the CDR3, the DNA is TGCAGTGCTAGAGGCGACCTCAATCAGCCCCAGCATTTT.

In its sample, this clonotype was seen a few times. This chain joins TRBV27 and TRBJ1-1; TRBD1 agrees at 9 bases. The J segment lost 0 bases and the V segment lost 0 bases, leaving 8 bases of the junction unmatched. The CDR3 extends over 18 amino acids. From germline, CDR1 is MNHEY and CDR2 SMNVEV (reference sequence). This CDR3 is CASSLSVQGAIMNTEAFF. DNA for the CDR3: TGTGCCAGCAGTTTATCGGTACAGGGGGCCATAATGAACACTGAAGCTTTCTTT.

The V and J genes are TRBV6-1 and TRBJ1-1; D remains unclear. CDR3 length: 13 amino acids. CDR1 and CDR2 (germline): MNHNS, SASEGT. V was clipped by 7 bases and J by 0 bases, with 9 bases between them. CDR3 residues: CASTAGMNTEAFF. In DNA, the CDR3 is TGTGCCAGCACCGCAGGAATGAACACTGAAGCTTTCTTT.

V gene TRBV6-2 or TRBV6-3 combines with J gene TRBJ2-1; 8 bases are shared with TRBD1. CDR3 length: 18 residues. V gave up 6 bases and J gave up 3 bases; unmatched junction bases: 16. Germline V lookup: CDR1 MNHEY, CDR2 SVGEGT. CDR3 region: CASSRAGPGTGNYNEQFF. CDR3 nucleotides: TGTGCCAGCAGCCGTGCGGGTCCCGGGACAGGTAACTACAATGAGCAGTTCTTC.